One and the same sample provided the 10 T cell receptor beta chains below, sequenced in a study of cytomegalovirus exposure and HLA in healthy donors. PCR amplification relied on 60 Vbeta primers (plus 13 Jbeta primers). TCRdb's copy holds only in-frame clones and misses some; the assay was immunoSEQ multiplex PCR. The sample contains about 170,000 clones, 75% to 90% of which appear only once. The sequenced sample consisted of PBMCs. These receptors were obtained from a girl between 2 and 10 years old in good health and CMV-seropositive.

This clone was found once. V is TRBV19 and J is TRBJ2-1; D not resolved. V lost 10 bases, J lost 5 bases, and 9 bases lay in between. From germline, CDR1 is LNHDA and CDR2 SQIVND (reference sequence). The CDR3 consists of 11 residues. The CDR3 loop is CATTSNNEQFF. The CDR3 DNA sequence: TGTGCCACCACGTCTAACAATGAGCAGTTCTTC. Full variable domain (outside the CDR3, taken from reference TRBV19 and TRBJ2-1): DGGITQSPKYLFRKEGQNVTLSCEQNLNHDAMYWYRQDPGQGLRLIYYSQIVNDFQKGDIAEGYSVSREKKESFPLTVTSAQKNPTAFYLCATTSNNEQFFGPGTRLTVL.

The rearrangement uses TRBV6-1 and TRBJ1-4; possible D gene TRBD1, 5 bases. CDR3 length equals 16 residues. V shed 4 bases and J shed 6 bases, with 18 bases lying between them. The germline V gene encodes CDR1 MNHNS and CDR2 SASEGT. CDR3 protein: CASSAASHGGYEKLFF. The CDR3 bases are TGTGCCAGCAGTGCGGCCTCCCACGGGGGTTATGAAAAACTGTTTTTT.

The chain carries TRBV7-9 and TRBJ2-1; 12 bases are a match to TRBD2. The CDR3 has 17 residues. Germline CDR1 and CDR2: SEHNR and FQNEAQ (reference sequence). V shed 1 base and J 14 bases; nucleotides not matched to a gene: 15. DNA for the CDR3: TGTGCCAGCAGCTTAGGCGTTCGGACTAGCGGGAAAAGGATCAAGTTCTTC. Translation: CASSLGVRTSGKRIKFF.

V usage is TRBV6-1 and J usage is TRBJ2-3, with a tentative D call TRBD1 (5 bases). The germline V and J ends were trimmed by 2 bases and 4 bases, with 13 bases remaining between them. The length of the CDR3 is 15 residues. Germline V lookup: CDR1 MNHNS, CDR2 SASEGT. The CDR3 DNA is TGTGCCAGCAGTGAAAGGGGAACAAACCCAGATACGCAGTATTTT. As protein: CASSERGTNPDTQYF.

The chain employs TRBV6-4 and TRBJ2-2; D may be TRBD1 (6 bases). The germline V and J ends were trimmed by 0 bases and 0 bases, with 8 bases remaining between them. Germline CDR1 reads MRHNA; CDR2 reads SNTAGT. The CDR3 is made up of 16 amino acids. CDR3 bases: TGTGCCAGCAGTGACTCGGGACACCCGAACACCGGGGAGCTGTTTTTT. It yields the protein CASSDSGHPNTGELFF.

The rearrangement uses TRBV10-3 and TRBJ2-1; TRBD2 agrees at 8 bases. Germline CDR1 reads ENHRY; CDR2 reads SYGVKD. This CDR3 contains 15 residues. The V and J ends lost 6 bases and 7 bases, in that order; junction bases with no gene match: 11. This CDR3 is CAIRDSGISANEQFF. The CDR3 DNA sequence: TGTGCCATCAGGGATAGCGGGATCTCGGCGAATGAGCAGTTCTTC.

The chain uses TRBV19 and TRBJ2-5; D possibly corresponds to TRBD1 (6 bases). Trimming removed 9 bases at V and 5 bases at J, with 16 bases between. The germline CDR1 and CDR2 sequences are LNHDA and SQIVND (reference sequence). The CDR3 length is 13 residues. The CDR3 bases are TGTGCCAGCACCGCACAGGGTCGGGAGACCCAGTACTTC. Translated: CASTAQGRETQYF.

This sequence joins TRBV30 and TRBJ1-1; no definite D call. V lost 8 bases and J 0 bases, leaving 10 bases between the germline ends. The germline gives CDR1 GTSNPN, CDR2 SVGIG (reference sequence). The CDR3 runs to 12 residues. The CDR3 DNA sequence: TGTGCCCGGAAGGCGGTGAACACTGAAGCTTTCTTT. It is translated as CARKAVNTEAFF.

V is TRBV15 and J is TRBJ1-4; TRBD1 agrees at 9 bases. CDR3 length: 17 residues. Trimming removed 1 base from V and 7 bases from J; junction bases left unmatched: 10. Germline V gene data show CDR1 as LNHNV and CDR2 as YYDKDF (reference sequence). CDR3 protein: CATSRGETGGRGEKLFF. The CDR3 DNA sequence: TGTGCCACCAGCAGAGGAGAGACAGGGGGTCGGGGTGAAAAACTGTTTTTT.

V is TRBV19 and J is TRBJ2-1, with 8 positions matching TRBD2. Germline lookup yields CDR1 LNHDA and CDR2 SQIVND (reference sequence). CDR3 length: 15 residues. The V gene end was trimmed by 5 bases and the J gene end by 9 bases; junction bases not matched to a gene: 12. The CDR3 DNA sequence: TGTGCCAGTAGTCCTACTTCGGGAGGGCGGCGTGAGCAGTTCTTC. Translating gives CASSPTSGGRREQFF. Filled out from reference TRBV19 and TRBJ2-1, the complete variable domain reads DGGITQSPKYLFRKEGQNVTLSCEQNLNHDAMYWYRQDPGQGLRLIYYSQIVNDFQKGDIAEGYSVSREKKESFPLTVTSAQKNPTAFYLCASSPTSGGRREQFFGPGTRLTVL.